Below, 21 T cell receptor beta chains from the same sample are listed, as sequenced in a study of OX40 agonist ivuxolimab in advanced cancers. The protocol used for the library was the immunoSEQ multiplex PCR assay. TCRdb limited this immuneACCESS table to in-frame rearrangements with V and J called. A share of clones is missing; checked studies link under half to unresolved V genes, and the rest is unexplained. The sample table contains about 72,000 clones; only one count was recorded for approximately 90% of them. The ten most abundant clones make up about 1.3% of the sample. The sample was CD4+ or CD8+ T cells sorted from blood, taken in a trial of the OX40 agonist ivuxolimab. These receptors all stem from an adult with an advanced solid tumor such as melanoma, head and neck, liver or kidney cancer.

The chain joins TRBV11-2 to TRBJ1-2; no clear D. The CDR3 runs 14 residues. Germline-derived CDR1 and CDR2 are SGHAT and FQNNGV. V shed 0 bases and J shed 2 bases, with 7 bases lying between them. The CDR3 here is CASSLEGGNYGYTF. CDR3 bases: TGTGCCAGCAGCTTAGAAGGCGGCAACTATGGCTACACCTTC.

The V call is TRBV28, the J call TRBJ1-2; TRBD1 aligns across 10 bases. Germline assignment: CDR1 MDHEN and CDR2 SYDVKM. The CDR3 covers 15 residues. Trimming cost V 4 bases and J 4 bases; bases outside gene matches: 6. The CDR3 nucleotides read TGTGCCAGCAGTTCCTCGACAGGGGGCATCTATGGCTACACCTTC. It translates to CASSSSTGGIYGYTF.

The chain uses TRBV4-1 and TRBJ1-5, with 9 bases identical to TRBD1. Germline assignment: CDR1 MGHRA and CDR2 YSYEKL. This CDR3 has 17 amino acids. The J segment lost 4 bases and the V segment lost 0 bases, leaving 7 bases of the junction unmatched. Written as DNA, the CDR3 is TGCGCCAGCAGCCAAGAAAATACCGGGACAGGGAATCAGCCCCAGCATTTT. Its protein product is CASSQENTGTGNQPQHF.

The V gene is TRBV27, the J gene TRBJ2-3, with unresolved D. Germline V gene data show CDR1 as MNHEY and CDR2 as SMNVEV (reference sequence). The germline V and J ends were trimmed by 0 bases and 2 bases, with 9 bases remaining between them. This CDR3 spans 15 amino acids. The CDR3: CASSLSPADTDTQYF. In DNA form, the CDR3 reads TGTGCCAGCAGTTTATCGCCTGCTGACACAGATACGCAGTATTTT.

The genes are TRBV6-6 and TRBJ2-7; 7 nucleotides align to TRBD1. Trimming cost V 10 bases and J 2 bases; bases outside gene matches: 11. The germline V gene has CDR1 MNHNY and CDR2 SVGAGI (reference sequence). The CDR3 sequence is 14 residues long. In DNA, the CDR3 is TGTGCCACTCAGTTCCCGGACAGGACCTACGAGCAGTACTTC. Translated, it gives CATQFPDRTYEQYF.

In DNA form, the CDR3 reads TGTGCCAGCAGGCCCGGGACAGGGAACAACTATGGCTACACCTTC. Residues: CASRPGTGNNYGYTF. The rearrangement uses TRBV6-1 and TRBJ1-2; 9 nucleotides align to TRBD1. The germline CDR1 and CDR2 sequences are MNHNS and SASEGT. The CDR3 runs 15 residues. J lost 2 bases, V lost 6 bases, and 7 bases had no gene match.

The CDR3 sequence is CASSVGTGRTYEQYF. The CDR3 bases are TGTGCCAGCAGTGTCGGGACAGGGAGAACCTACGAGCAGTACTTC. The chain has TRBV6-1 and TRBJ2-7; 9 nucleotides match TRBD1. The length of the CDR3 is 15 residues. The germline V gene encodes CDR1 MNHNS and CDR2 SASEGT. J lost 2 bases, V lost 4 bases, and 6 bases had no gene match.

The chain uses TRBV5-1 and TRBJ1-5; no definite D call. Germline CDR1 SGHRS, CDR2 YFSETQ. The CDR3 contains 14 residues. V lost 2 bases to trimming and J lost 5 bases, with 11 bases between them. The CDR3 region has the DNA TGCGCCAGCAGCTTCTTTTTTCCCCATCAGCCCCAGCATTTT. This sequence encodes CASSFFFPHQPQHF.

The chain joins TRBV7-6 to TRBJ1-1; D ambiguous. Germline V gives CDR1 SGHVS, CDR2 FNYEAQ. V was shortened by 1 base and J by 5 bases, with 8 bases between the two germline ends. This CDR3 has 13 residues. CDR3 sequence reads: CASSLGGRTEAFF. The CDR3, as DNA: TGTGCCAGCAGCTTAGGAGGGAGGACTGAAGCTTTCTTT.

This chain links TRBV7-8 with TRBJ2-2, with 7 bases matching TRBD1. V dropped 4 bases and J dropped 4; count of bases not matched to a gene: 3. This CDR3 has 14 amino acids. CDR1 and CDR2 from the germline V gene are SGHVS and FQNEAQ. The CDR3 bases are TGTGCCAGCAGCTCGGACAGGACCACCGGGGAGCTGTTTTTT. This codes for CASSSDRTTGELFF.

The CDR3 reads CASSLGLPSYNEQFF. DNA for the CDR3: TGTGCCAGCAGCTTGGGACTACCCTCCTACAATGAGCAGTTCTTC. The chain links TRBV5-5 to TRBJ2-1, with D perhaps TRBD2 (5 bases). Per germline, CDR1 SGHKS and CDR2 YYEKEE (reference sequence). V was clipped by 0 bases and J by 0 bases, with 7 bases between them. This CDR3 is built from 15 residues.

The chain couples TRBV14 to TRBJ2-1; TRBD2 aligns across 14 bases. This CDR3 is 18 amino acids long. V dropped 2 bases and J dropped 6; count of bases not matched to a gene: 9. Germline assignment: CDR1 SGHDN and CDR2 FVKESK. This CDR3 reads CASSQTRLAGGPANEQFF. CDR3 sequence (DNA): TGTGCCAGCAGCCAAACCCGACTAGCGGGGGGGCCGGCCAATGAGCAGTTCTTC.

The genes are TRBV6-5 and TRBJ2-4; D remains ambiguous. The germline gives CDR1 MNHEY, CDR2 SVGAGI. The CDR3 is 11 amino acids. V was pared by 5 bases and J by 11 bases, with 10 bases between. CDR3 sequence: CASSRRSVQYF. The CDR3 DNA reads as TGTGCCAGCAGTCGCAGGTCCGTTCAGTACTTC.

The chain couples TRBV20-1 to TRBJ1-1; D is ambiguous. V was clipped by 4 bases and J by 5 bases, with 5 bases between them. This CDR3 region has 10 residues. The germline CDR1 and CDR2 sequences are DFQATT and SNEGSKA (reference sequence). CDR3 DNA sequence: TGCAGTGCTACTACGACTGAAGCTTTCTTT. Translated: CSATTTEAFF.

This clone was recorded a few times. The chain employs TRBV6-1 and TRBJ1-5; tentatively, D is TRBD1 (6 bases). The CDR3 has 13 residues. The germline V gene encodes CDR1 MNHNS and CDR2 SASEGT. The ends were cut back, 11 bases at V and 1 base at J, with 12 bases in the middle. In nucleotides, the CDR3 is TGTGCCGGATCGAGGGGGAGCAATCAGCCCCAGCATTTT. Translating gives CAGSRGSNQPQHF.

The chain employs TRBV18 and TRBJ2-7; TRBD2 matches at 8 bases. Germline CDR1 is KGHSH and CDR2 is LQKENI. V shed 3 bases and J 4 bases; nucleotides not matched to a gene: 8. The CDR3 extends over 15 amino acids. CDR3 nucleotide sequence: TGTGCCAGCTCACCCGGGAGCGGGAGAGTTTACGAGCAGTACTTC. This codes for CASSPGSGRVYEQYF.

The chain combines TRBV18 with TRBJ1-2, with a possible D match to TRBD1 (6 bases). Germline loops: CDR1 KGHSH, CDR2 LQKENI. The CDR3 loop spans 14 amino acids. V shed 6 bases and J shed 7 bases, with 18 bases lying between them. The CDR3 sequence: CASSQQREGGGYTF. The CDR3 DNA is TGTGCCAGCTCTCAACAGCGAGAAGGGGGTGGCTACACCTTC.

This chain links TRBV28 with TRBJ2-5; D possibly corresponds to TRBD1 (6 bases). This CDR3 is built from 13 residues. The V gene's germline CDR1 is MDHEN and CDR2 SYDVKM. With 6 bases removed from V and 11 bases from J, the gap between germline ends came to 19 bases. CDR3 DNA: TGTGCCAGCAGCACTTCCGACAGGTTCAAGCAGTACTTC. Translated: CASSTSDRFKQYF.

The chain joins TRBV29-1 to TRBJ2-6, with D possibly matching TRBD2 (6 bases). This CDR3 has 14 amino acids. The germline V gene encodes CDR1 SQVTM and CDR2 ANQGSEA. Trimming removed 3 bases at V and 1 base at J, with 7 bases between. DNA for the CDR3: TGCAGCGTTGACAGCGGGTCTGGGGCCAACGTCCTGACTTTC. As protein: CSVDSGSGANVLTF. The whole variable domain, remainder taken from reference TRBV29-1 and TRBJ2-6, is SAVISQKPSRDICQRGTSLTIQCQVDSQVTMMFWYRQQPGQSLTLIATANQGSEATYESGFVIDKFPISRPNLTFSTLTVSNMSPEDSSIYLCSVDSGSGANVLTFGAGSRLTVL.

This clone was recorded once. V usage is TRBV10-1 and J usage is TRBJ1-5, with D unclear. The CDR3 is 13 amino acids. V was pared by 3 bases and J by 2 bases, with 5 bases between. Germline loops: CDR1 WNHNN, CDR2 SYGVQD (reference sequence). DNA for the CDR3: TGCGCCAGCAGTGACTTCGGCAATCAGCCCCAGCATTTT. This sequence encodes CASSDFGNQPQHF.

The chain combines TRBV11-2 with TRBJ2-7, with D possibly being TRBD2 (6 bases). V was clipped by 5 bases and J by 3 bases, with 20 bases between them. The CDR3 contains 16 residues. Germline-derived CDR1 and CDR2 are SGHAT and FQNNGV. The CDR3 loop is CASSPGGDSRIYEQYF. CDR3 coding DNA: TGTGCCAGCAGCCCCGGTGGGGACTCCCGGATCTACGAGCAGTACTTC.